This TCR beta chain comes out of a study of blood T cell repertoires in COVID-19. As for the study in general: Collection of acute and convalescent COVID-19 samples took place in the United States, Italy and Spain. Sources were T cells, B-cell-depleted T cells, or PBMCs; the material itself was cDNA or gDNA.

The CDR3 is 16 residues long. With 6 bases clipped from V and 4 bases from J, the junction kept 7 bases outside the gene matches. Germline values: CDR1 MDHEN, CDR2 SYDVKM. Per the original methods: Using reference gene primer amplification, nucleated cell counts were estimated. Data came from immunoSEQ multiplex PCR; TCRdb stores just in-frame clones and leaves some out. That table gives V, J and clone size, and the DNA gave D and trimming. The sample has 150,000 to 200,000 clones, around 85% seen once. The sample taken for sequencing was peripheral blood. The sequence derives from a man aged 65 to 79 with active or convalescent COVID-19. The chain is built from TRBV28 and TRBJ1-6, with 9 nucleotides matching TRBD1. The CDR3 bases are TGTGCCAGCAGAGCGGGACAGGGAAATTATAATTCACCCCTCCACTTT. Translating gives CASRAGQGNYNSPLHF.